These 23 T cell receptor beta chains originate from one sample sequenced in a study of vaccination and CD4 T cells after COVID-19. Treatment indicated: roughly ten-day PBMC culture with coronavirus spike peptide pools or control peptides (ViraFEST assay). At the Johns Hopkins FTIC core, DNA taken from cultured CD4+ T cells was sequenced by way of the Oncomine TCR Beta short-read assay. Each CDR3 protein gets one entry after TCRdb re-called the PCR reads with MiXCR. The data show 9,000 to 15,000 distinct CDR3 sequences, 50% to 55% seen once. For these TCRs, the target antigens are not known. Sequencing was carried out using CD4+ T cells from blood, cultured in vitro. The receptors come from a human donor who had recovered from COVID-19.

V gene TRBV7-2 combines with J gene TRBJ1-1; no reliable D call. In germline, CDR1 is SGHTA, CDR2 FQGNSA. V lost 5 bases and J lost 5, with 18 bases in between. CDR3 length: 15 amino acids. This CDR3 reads CASSPQAGVMTEAFF. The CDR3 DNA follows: TGTGCCAGCAGCCCCCAGGCCGGGGTTATGACTGAAGCTTTCTTT.

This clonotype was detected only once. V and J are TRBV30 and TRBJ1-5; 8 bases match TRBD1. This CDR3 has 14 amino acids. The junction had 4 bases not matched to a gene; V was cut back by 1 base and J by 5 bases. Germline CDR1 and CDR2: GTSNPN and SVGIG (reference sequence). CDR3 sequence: CAWSGTGGDQPQHF. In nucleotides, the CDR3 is TGTGCCTGGAGTGGCACAGGGGGGGATCAGCCCCAGCATTTT. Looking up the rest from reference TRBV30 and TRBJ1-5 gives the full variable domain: SQTIHQWPATLVQPVGSPLSLECTVEGTSNPNLYWYRQAAGRGLQLLFYSVGIGQISSEVPQNLSASRPQDRQFILSSKKLLLSDSGFYLCAWSGTGGDQPQHFGDGTRLSIL.

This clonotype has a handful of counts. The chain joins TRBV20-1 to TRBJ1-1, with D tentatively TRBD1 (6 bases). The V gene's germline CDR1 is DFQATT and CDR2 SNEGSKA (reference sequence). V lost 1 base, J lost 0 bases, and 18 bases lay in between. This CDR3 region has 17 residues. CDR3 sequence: CSARGNQGPFLNTEAFF. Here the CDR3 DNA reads TGCAGTGCTAGAGGGAATCAGGGGCCCTTTTTGAACACTGAAGCTTTCTTT.

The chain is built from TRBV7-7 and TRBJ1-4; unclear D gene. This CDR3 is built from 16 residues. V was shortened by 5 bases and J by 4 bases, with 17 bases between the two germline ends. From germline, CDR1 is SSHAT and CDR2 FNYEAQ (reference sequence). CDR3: CASSHPTSGRNEKLFF. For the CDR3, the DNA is TGTGCCAGCAGCCACCCTACTAGCGGACGTAATGAAAAACTGTTTTTT.

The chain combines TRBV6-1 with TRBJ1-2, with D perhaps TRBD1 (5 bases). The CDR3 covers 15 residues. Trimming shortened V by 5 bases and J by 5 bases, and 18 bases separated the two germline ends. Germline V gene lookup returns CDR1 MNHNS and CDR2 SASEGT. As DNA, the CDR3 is TGTGCCAGCAGTCGGGACCGAACGGGGTGGTATGGCTACACCTTC. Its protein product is CASSRDRTGWYGYTF.

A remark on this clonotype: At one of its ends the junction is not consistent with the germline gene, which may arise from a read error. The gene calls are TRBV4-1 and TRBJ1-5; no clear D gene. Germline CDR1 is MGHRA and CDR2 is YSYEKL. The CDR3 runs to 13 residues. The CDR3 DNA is TGCGCCAGCAGCCTCCTAGAAGATCAACCCCAGCATTTT. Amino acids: CASSLLEDQPQHF.

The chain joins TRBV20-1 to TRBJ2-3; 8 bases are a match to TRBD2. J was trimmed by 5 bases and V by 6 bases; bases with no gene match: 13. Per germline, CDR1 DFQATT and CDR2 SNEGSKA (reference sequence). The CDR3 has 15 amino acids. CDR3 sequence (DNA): TGCAGTGCCCGTAGCCTGGAGCGGGGGTTAGATACGCAGTATTTT. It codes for CSARSLERGLDTQYF.

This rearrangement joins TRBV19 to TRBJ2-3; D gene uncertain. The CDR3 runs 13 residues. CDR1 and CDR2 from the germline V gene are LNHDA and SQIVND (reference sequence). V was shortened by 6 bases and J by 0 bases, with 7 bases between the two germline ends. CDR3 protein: CASSFPSTDTQYF. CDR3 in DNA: TGTGCCAGTAGCTTCCCAAGCACAGATACGCAGTATTTT.

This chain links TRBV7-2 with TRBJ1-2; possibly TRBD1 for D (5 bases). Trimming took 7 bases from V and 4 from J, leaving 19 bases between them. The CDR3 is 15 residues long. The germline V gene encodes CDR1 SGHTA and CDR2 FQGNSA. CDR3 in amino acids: CASIPAGRQLYGYTF. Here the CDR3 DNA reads TGTGCCAGCATCCCTGCCGGTAGACAGCTCTATGGCTACACCTTC.

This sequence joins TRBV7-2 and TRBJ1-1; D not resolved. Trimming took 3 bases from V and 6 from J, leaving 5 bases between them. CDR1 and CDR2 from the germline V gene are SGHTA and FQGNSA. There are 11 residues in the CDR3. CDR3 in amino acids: CASSLRAEAFF. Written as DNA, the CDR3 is TGTGCCAGCAGCTTGCGGGCTGAAGCTTTCTTT. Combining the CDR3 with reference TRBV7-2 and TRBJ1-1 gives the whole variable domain GAGVSQSPSNKVTEKGKDVELRCDPISGHTALYWYRQSLGQGLEFLIYFQGNSAPDKSGLPSDRFSAERTGGSVSTLTIQRTQQEDSAVYLCASSLRAEAFFGQGTRLTVV.

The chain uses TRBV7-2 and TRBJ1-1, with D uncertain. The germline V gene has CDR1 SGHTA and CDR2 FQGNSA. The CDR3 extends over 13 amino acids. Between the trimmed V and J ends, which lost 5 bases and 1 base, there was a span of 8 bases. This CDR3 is CASSIRQNTEAFF. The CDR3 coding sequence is TGTGCCAGCAGCATAAGACAGAACACTGAAGCTTTCTTT.

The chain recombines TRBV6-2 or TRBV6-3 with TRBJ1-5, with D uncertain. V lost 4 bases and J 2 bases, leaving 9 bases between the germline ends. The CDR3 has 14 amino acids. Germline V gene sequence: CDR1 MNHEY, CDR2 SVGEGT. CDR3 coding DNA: TGTGCCAGCAGTTCCCCCGGGGGCAATCAGCCCCAGCATTTT. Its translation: CASSSPGGNQPQHF.

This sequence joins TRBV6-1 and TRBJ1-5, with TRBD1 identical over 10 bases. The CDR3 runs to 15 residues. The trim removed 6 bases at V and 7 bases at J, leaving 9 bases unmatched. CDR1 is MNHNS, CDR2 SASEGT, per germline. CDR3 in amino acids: CASSDGTGAGQPQHF. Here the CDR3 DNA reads TGTGCCAGCAGCGACGGGACAGGGGCTGGGCAGCCCCAGCATTTT.

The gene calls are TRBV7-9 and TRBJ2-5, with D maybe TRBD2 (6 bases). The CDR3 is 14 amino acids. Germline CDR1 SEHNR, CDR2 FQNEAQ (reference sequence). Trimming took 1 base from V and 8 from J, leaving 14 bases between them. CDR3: CASSLEGRGITQYF. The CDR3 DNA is TGTGCCAGCAGCTTAGAGGGACGGGGGATTACCCAGTACTTC.

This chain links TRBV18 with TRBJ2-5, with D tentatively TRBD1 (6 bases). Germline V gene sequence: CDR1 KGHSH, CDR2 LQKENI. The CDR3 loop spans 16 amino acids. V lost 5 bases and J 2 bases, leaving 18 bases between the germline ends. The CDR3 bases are TGTGCCAGCTCATACTATTTCGACAGGCTACAAGAGACCCAGTACTTC. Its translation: CASSYYFDRLQETQYF. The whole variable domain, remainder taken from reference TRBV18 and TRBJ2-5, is NAGVMQNPRHLVRRRGQEARLRCSPMKGHSHVYWYRQLPEEGLKFMVYLQKENIIDESGMPKERFSAEFPKEGPSILRIQQVVRGDSAAYFCASSYYFDRLQETQYFGPGTRLLVL.

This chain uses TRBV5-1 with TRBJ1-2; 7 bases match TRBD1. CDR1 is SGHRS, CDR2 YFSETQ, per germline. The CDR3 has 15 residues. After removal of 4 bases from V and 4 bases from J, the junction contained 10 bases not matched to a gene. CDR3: CASSARDSPAYGYTF. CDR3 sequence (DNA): TGCGCCAGCAGCGCCCGGGACAGCCCGGCCTATGGCTACACCTTC.

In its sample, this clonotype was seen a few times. The CDR3 coding sequence is TGTGCCAGCATTAACCTAGCCAAAAACATTCAGTACTTC. This translates into CASINLAKNIQYF. The chain joins TRBV2 to TRBJ2-4, with D unresolved. V was shortened by 7 bases and J by 0 bases, with 7 bases between the two germline ends. This CDR3 has 13 residues. CDR1 SNHLY and CDR2 FYNNEI come from the germline V gene.

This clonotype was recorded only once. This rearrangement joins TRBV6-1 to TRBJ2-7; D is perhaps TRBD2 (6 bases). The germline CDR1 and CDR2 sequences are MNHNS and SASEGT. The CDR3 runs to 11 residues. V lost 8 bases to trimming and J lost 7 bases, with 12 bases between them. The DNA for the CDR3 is TGTGCCAGCGGGCGGGGACGGGAGCAGTACTTC. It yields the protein CASGRGREQYF.

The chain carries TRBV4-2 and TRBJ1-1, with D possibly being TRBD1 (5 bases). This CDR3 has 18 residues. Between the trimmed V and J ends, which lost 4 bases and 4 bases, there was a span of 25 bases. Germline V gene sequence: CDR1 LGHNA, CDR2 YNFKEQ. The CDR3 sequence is CASSREKGLGVIGTEAFF. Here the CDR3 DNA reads TGTGCCAGCAGCCGAGAAAAGGGGCTGGGGGTCATTGGCACTGAAGCTTTCTTT.

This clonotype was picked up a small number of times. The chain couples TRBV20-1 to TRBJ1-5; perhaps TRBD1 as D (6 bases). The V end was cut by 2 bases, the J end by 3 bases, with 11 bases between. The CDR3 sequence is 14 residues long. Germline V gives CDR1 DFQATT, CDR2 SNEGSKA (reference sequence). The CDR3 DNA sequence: TGCAGTGCTAGATTCGGACAGCTCAATCAGCCCCAGCATTTT. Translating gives CSARFGQLNQPQHF.

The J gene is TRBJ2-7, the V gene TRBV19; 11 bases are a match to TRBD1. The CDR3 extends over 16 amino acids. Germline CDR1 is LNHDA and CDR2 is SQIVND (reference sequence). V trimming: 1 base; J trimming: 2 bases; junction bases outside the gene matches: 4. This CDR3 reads CASSIGWTGGAYEQYF. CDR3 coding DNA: TGTGCCAGTAGTATAGGGTGGACAGGGGGCGCCTACGAGCAGTACTTC.

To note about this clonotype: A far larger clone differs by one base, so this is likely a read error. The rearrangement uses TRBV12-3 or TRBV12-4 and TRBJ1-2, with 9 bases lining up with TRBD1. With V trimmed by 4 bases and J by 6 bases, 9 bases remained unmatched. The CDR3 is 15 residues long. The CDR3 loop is CASSSRGTGLDGYTF. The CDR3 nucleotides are TGTGCCAGCAGTTCACGCGGGACAGGGCTCGATGGCTACACCTTC.

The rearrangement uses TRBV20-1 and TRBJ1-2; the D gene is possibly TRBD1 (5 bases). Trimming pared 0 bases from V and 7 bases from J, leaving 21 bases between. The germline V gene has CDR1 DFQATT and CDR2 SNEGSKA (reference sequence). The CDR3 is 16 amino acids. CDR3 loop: CSARDLTMGQDSGYTF. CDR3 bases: TGCAGTGCTAGAGACCTGACGATGGGGCAGGACTCTGGCTACACCTTC.